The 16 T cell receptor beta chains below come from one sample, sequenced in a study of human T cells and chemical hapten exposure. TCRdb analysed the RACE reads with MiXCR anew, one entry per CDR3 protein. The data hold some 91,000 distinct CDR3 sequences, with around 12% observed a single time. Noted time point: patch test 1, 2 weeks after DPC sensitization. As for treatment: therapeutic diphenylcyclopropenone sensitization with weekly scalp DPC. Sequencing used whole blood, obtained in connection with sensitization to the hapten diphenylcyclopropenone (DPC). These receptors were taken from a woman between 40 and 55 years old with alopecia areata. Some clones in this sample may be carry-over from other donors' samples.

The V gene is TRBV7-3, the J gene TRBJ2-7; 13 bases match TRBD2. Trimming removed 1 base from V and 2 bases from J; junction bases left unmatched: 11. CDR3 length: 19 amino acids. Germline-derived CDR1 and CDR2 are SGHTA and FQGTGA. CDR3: CASSLSGMTSGRTAYEQYF. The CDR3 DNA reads TGTGCCAGCAGCTTAAGTGGTATGACTAGCGGGAGGACCGCCTACGAGCAGTACTTC.

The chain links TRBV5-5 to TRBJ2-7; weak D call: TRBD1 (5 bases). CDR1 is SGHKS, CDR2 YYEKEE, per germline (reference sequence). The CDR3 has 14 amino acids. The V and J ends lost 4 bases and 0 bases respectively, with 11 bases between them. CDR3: CASSTGHFSYEQYF. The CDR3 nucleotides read TGTGCCAGCAGCACCGGACACTTCTCCTACGAGCAGTACTTC.

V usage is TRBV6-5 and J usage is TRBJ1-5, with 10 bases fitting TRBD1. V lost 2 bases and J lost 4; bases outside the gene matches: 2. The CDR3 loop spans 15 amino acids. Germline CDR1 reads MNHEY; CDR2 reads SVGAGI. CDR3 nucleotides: TGTGCCAGCAGTTACAGGACAGGGGGGAATCAGCCCCAGCATTTT. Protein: CASSYRTGGNQPQHF.

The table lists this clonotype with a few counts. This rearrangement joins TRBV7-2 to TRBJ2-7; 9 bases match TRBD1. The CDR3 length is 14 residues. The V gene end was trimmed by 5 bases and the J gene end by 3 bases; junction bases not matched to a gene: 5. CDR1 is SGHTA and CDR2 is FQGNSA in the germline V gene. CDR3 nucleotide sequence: TGTGCCAGCAGCCTCCCGGGACAGGGCTACGAGCAGTACTTC. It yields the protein CASSLPGQGYEQYF.

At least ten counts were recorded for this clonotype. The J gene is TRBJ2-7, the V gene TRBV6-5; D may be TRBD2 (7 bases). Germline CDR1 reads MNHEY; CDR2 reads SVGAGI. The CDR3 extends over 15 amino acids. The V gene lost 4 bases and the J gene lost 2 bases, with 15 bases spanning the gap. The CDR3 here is CASSSGAGAPYEQYF. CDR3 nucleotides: TGTGCCAGCAGTTCAGGGGCGGGAGCCCCCTACGAGCAGTACTTC.

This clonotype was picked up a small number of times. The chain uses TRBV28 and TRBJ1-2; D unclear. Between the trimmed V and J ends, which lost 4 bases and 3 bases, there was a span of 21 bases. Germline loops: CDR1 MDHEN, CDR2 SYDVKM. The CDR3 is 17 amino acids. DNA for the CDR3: TGTGCCAGCAGTTCTGGTGACTCACCGGCCATGCACTATGGCTACACCTTC. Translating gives CASSSGDSPAMHYGYTF.

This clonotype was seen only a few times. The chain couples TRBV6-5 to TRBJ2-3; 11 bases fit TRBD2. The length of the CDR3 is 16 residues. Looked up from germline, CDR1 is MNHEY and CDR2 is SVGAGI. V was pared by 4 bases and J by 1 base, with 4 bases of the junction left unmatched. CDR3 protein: CASSSLSGRGTDTQYF. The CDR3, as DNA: TGTGCCAGCAGTTCCCTTAGCGGGAGGGGCACAGATACGCAGTATTTT.

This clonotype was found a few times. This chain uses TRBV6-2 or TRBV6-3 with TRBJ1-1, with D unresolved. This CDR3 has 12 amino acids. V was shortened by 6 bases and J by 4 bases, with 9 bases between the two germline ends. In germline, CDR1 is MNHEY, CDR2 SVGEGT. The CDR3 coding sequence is TGTGCCAGCAGCCTCCCCCGCACTGAAGCTTTCTTT. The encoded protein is CASSLPRTEAFF.

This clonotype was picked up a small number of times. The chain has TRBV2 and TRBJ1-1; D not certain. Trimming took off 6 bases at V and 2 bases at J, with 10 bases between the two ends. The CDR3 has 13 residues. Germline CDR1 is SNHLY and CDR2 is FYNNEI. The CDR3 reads CASSISANTEAFF. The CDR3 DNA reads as TGTGCCAGCAGCATCAGCGCTAACACTGAAGCTTTCTTT.

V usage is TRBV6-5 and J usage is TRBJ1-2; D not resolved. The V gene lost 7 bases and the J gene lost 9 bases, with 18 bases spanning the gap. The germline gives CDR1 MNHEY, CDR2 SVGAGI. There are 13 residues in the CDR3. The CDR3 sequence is CASTQAGRDRYTF. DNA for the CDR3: TGTGCCAGCACCCAAGCCGGGAGAGATCGCTACACCTTC.

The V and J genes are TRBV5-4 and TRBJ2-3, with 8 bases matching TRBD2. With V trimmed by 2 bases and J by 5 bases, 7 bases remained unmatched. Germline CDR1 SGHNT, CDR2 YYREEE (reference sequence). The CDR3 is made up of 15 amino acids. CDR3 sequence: CASSFSGRAGDTQYF. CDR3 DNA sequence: TGTGCCAGCAGCTTTTCCGGGAGGGCCGGAGATACGCAGTATTTT.

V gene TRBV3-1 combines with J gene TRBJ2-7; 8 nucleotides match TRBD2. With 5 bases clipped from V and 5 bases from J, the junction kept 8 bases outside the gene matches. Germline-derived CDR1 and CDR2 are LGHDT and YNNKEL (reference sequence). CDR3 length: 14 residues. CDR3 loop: CASSTAGARNEQYF. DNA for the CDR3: TGTGCCAGCAGCACAGCGGGAGCGAGGAACGAGCAGTACTTC.

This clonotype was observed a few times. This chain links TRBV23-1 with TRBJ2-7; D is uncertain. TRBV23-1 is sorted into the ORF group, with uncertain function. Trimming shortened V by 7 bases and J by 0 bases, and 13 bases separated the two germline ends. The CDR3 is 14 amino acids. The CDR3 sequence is CASNNPPPSYEQYF. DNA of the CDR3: TGCGCCAGCAATAATCCGCCCCCCTCCTACGAGCAGTACTTC.

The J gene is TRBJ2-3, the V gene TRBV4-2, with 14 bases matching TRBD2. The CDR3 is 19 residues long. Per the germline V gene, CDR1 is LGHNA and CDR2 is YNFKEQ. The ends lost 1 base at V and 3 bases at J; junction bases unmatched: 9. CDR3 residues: CASSQGSRGLAGVTDTQYF. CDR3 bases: TGTGCCAGCAGCCAAGGCTCCCGGGGACTAGCGGGGGTAACAGATACGCAGTATTTT.

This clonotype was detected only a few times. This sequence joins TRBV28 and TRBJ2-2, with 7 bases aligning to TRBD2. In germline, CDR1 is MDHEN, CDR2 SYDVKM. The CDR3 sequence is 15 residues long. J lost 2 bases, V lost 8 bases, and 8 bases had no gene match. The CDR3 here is CASGNAGLNTGELFF. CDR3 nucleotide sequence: TGTGCCAGCGGCAATGCGGGACTAAACACCGGGGAGCTGTTTTTT.

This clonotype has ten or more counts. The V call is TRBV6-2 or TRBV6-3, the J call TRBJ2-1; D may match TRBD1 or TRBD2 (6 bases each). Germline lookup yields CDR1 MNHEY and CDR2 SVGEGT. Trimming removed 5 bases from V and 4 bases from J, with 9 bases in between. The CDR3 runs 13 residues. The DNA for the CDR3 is TGTGCCAGCAGTGCGGGACAATACAATGAGCAGTTCTTC. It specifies CASSAGQYNEQFF.